One sample yielded the 8 T cell receptor beta chains listed below, sequenced in a study of T cell responses to AZD1222 COVID-19 vaccine. The data were produced by immunoSEQ multiplex PCR, yet TCRdb's version contains in-frame clones alone and is incomplete. The data contain about 180,000 clones, roughly 91% of them seen just once; the ten biggest clones take up around 1.6%. The sample here was peripheral blood, taken on day 0 of AZD1222 vaccination. The receptors here all came from an adult in good health.

The CDR3 reads CASGTSGRVQETQYF. In DNA, the CDR3 is TGTGCCAGCGGGACTAGCGGGAGAGTTCAGGAGACCCAGTACTTC. This chain joins TRBV9 and TRBJ2-5; TRBD2 agrees at 14 bases. The CDR3 extends over 15 amino acids. Germline trimming cut 7 bases from V and 5 bases from J; bases unmatched to any gene: 7. CDR1 and CDR2 (germline): SGDLS, YYNGEE. Based on the CDR3 plus reference TRBV9 and TRBJ2-5, the full variable domain is DSGVTQTPKHLITATGQRVTLRCSPRSGDLSVYWYQQSLDQGLQFLIQYYNGEERAKGNILERFSAQQFPDLHSELNLSSLELGDSALYFCASGTSGRVQETQYFGPGTRLLVL.

The chain has TRBV5-4 and TRBJ2-7, with 7 bases matching TRBD2. The V gene's germline CDR1 is SGHNT and CDR2 YYREEE (reference sequence). The CDR3 runs to 15 residues. The trim removed 0 bases at V and 2 bases at J, leaving 5 bases unmatched. CDR3 bases: TGTGCCAGCAGCTTGGGCGGGAGCAGAGCCTACGAGCAGTACTTC. The encoded protein is CASSLGGSRAYEQYF.

This sequence joins TRBV28 and TRBJ2-3; 7 bases map to TRBD1. V shed 7 bases, J shed 2 bases, and the junction held 6 bases outside the gene matches. The germline V gene encodes CDR1 MDHEN and CDR2 SYDVKM. The CDR3 loop spans 14 amino acids. CDR3 bases: TGTGCCAGCATTGGGACAGTGGTCACAGATACGCAGTATTTT. Protein product: CASIGTVVTDTQYF.

This clone was counted between two and nine times. A read error may account for a junction end that differs from germline. This chain connects TRBV7-9 to TRBJ1-1; weak D call: TRBD1 (5 bases). There are 12 residues in the CDR3. The germline V gene encodes CDR1 SEHNR and CDR2 FQNEAQ (reference sequence). This CDR3 reads CASSLGGTVAFF. In DNA, the CDR3 is TGTGCCAGCAGCTTAGGCGGGACTGTAGCTTTCTTT.

This clone was found a few times. The chain combines TRBV5-1 with TRBJ1-3; D remains ambiguous. The CDR3 is made up of 14 amino acids. Trimming removed 0 bases at V and 2 bases at J, with 6 bases between. CDR1 SGHRS and CDR2 YFSETQ come from the germline V gene. This CDR3 reads CASSLEATGNTIYF. DNA of the CDR3: TGCGCCAGCAGCTTGGAGGCTACTGGAAACACCATATATTTT.

The sample holds a few counts of this clone. This chain connects TRBV6-1 to TRBJ2-1; 12 bases map to TRBD1. Germline CDR1 and CDR2: MNHNS and SASEGT. J was trimmed by 4 bases and V by 2 bases; bases with no gene match: 6. The CDR3 loop spans 17 amino acids. CDR3 sequence reads: CASSERGTGGVYNEQFF. The CDR3 DNA is TGTGCCAGCAGTGAAAGGGGGACAGGGGGCGTTTACAATGAGCAGTTCTTC.

The chain carries TRBV3-1 (or the pseudogene TRBV3-2) and TRBJ2-7, with D perhaps TRBD2 (5 bases). The germline V gene encodes CDR1 LGHDT and CDR2 YNNKEL (reference sequence). This CDR3 contains 13 residues. The V gene lost 4 bases and the J gene lost 7 bases, with 14 bases spanning the gap. In DNA form, the CDR3 reads TGTGCCAGCAGCCGACGGACTGAGGGTGAGCAGTACTTC. Residues: CASSRRTEGEQYF.

The gene calls are TRBV9 and TRBJ2-1; the match to TRBD2 covers 16 bases. Unmatched junction bases numbered 7, after V lost 0 bases and J lost 7 bases. This CDR3 has 18 residues. Germline assignment: CDR1 SGDLS and CDR2 YYNGEE. CDR3 region: CASSVVSGTSGRANEQFF. The CDR3 DNA sequence: TGTGCCAGCAGCGTAGTGAGCGGGACTAGCGGGAGGGCAAATGAGCAGTTCTTC.